This entry concerns a single T cell receptor beta chain. The antigen remains unidentified. This record belongs to a study of cytomegalovirus exposure and HLA in healthy donors. Background on the study: For the roughly 400 genotyped donors, about 79% fell within the Caucasian-associated ancestry cluster.

Study observations and caveats: In an earlier analysis, about 87% or about 30%: the productive usage of most TCR beta V segments. As immune exposure information, only CMV serostatus was available. Both high specificity and high sensitivity reportedly marked the classifier's diagnosis of cytomegalovirus status.

Both 60 Vbeta primers and 13 Jbeta primers went into the PCR. Method: immunoSEQ multiplex PCR; TCRdb's copy keeps in-frame clones and lacks some. Of over 95,000 clones in the sample, 60% to 85% were seen once. Trimming took 3 bases from V and 6 from J; bases not matched to a gene: 5. The CDR3 length is 15 residues. Germline CDR1 reads SGHRS; CDR2 reads YFSETQ. The sequenced sample consisted of PBMCs. J is TRBJ2-1 and V is TRBV5-1; 11 bases align to TRBD2. This TCR derives from a middle-aged woman in good health and CMV-seropositive. CDR3 loop: CASSSLAGGSNEQFF. DNA of the CDR3: TGCGCCAGCAGCTCGTTAGCGGGGGGGTCCAATGAGCAGTTCTTC.